A single sample gave rise to the 25 T cell receptor beta chains below, sequenced in a study of control samples from healthy donors and cancer patients (TCRdb year 2020). Receptor libraries were prepared by the immunoSEQ multiplex PCR assay. The immuneACCESS repertoire file appears here via TCRdb, limited to in-frame rearrangements. These files lack a portion of the clones; in checked studies, under half of the deficit traces to unresolved V genes, and the cause of the others is not known. The sample profile shows 90,000 to 100,000 clones; roughly 83% of them were found once. The ten top clones hold about 10% of the sample. The source material was blood. Every receptor here comes from a woman younger than 45 in good health.

This chain connects TRBV5-5 to TRBJ2-7; D is perhaps TRBD2 (6 bases). Trimming cost V 5 bases and J 6 bases, with 12 bases left between them. This CDR3 is built from 12 residues. Germline-derived CDR1 and CDR2 are SGHKS and YYEKEE (reference sequence). CDR3 DNA sequence: TGTGCCAGCAGACCTTACGGGGGCGAGCAGTACTTC. It specifies CASRPYGGEQYF.

The CDR3 DNA is TGTGCCAGCAGCTTTGGCTTCGGCATGGGGGAGACCCAGTACTTC. It codes for CASSFGFGMGETQYF. The V call is TRBV5-8, the J call TRBJ2-5, with D unresolved. V was clipped by 2 bases and J by 5 bases, with 16 bases between them. The V gene's germline CDR1 is SGHTS and CDR2 YDEGEE. This CDR3 is built from 15 residues. The whole variable domain, filled in from reference TRBV5-8 and TRBJ2-5, reads EAGVTQSPTHLIKTRGQQATLRCSPISGHTSVYWYQQALGLGLQFLLWYDEGEERNRGNFPPRFSGRQFPNYSSELNVNALELEDSALYLCASSFGFGMGETQYFGPGTRLLVL.

Of note for this clone: The sample carries other DNA sequences with the same CDR3. V is TRBV11-2 and J is TRBJ2-5; 13 bases are a match to TRBD2. The CDR3 runs to 14 residues. The ends lost 3 bases at V and 5 bases at J; junction bases unmatched: 0. Germline-derived CDR1 and CDR2 are SGHAT and FQNNGV. CDR3 DNA sequence: TGTGCCAGCAGCTTGACTAGCGGGGGGGAGACCCAGTACTTC. It is translated as CASSLTSGGETQYF.

The rearrangement uses TRBV5-8 and TRBJ1-2; 7 bases are shared with TRBD1. The CDR3 contains 20 residues. J lost 3 bases, V lost 3 bases, and 23 bases had no gene match. CDR1 SGHTS and CDR2 YDEGEE come from the germline V gene. The CDR3 DNA is TGTGCCAGCAGCTATAATTTAATACAGGGGAATCAGGGCGCTTACTATGGCTACACCTTC. Protein sequence: CASSYNLIQGNQGAYYGYTF.

The chain has TRBV5-1 and TRBJ2-3; D unclear. The length of the CDR3 is 11 residues. Trimming took 4 bases from V and 6 from J, leaving 6 bases between them. Germline CDR1 and CDR2: SGHRS and YFSETQ. In DNA form, the CDR3 reads TGCGCCAGCAGCCTGGCGGATACGCAGTATTTT. Protein sequence: CASSLADTQYF.

The gene calls are TRBV5-4 and TRBJ2-5; D is tentatively TRBD1 or TRBD2 (5 bases each). The germline CDR1 and CDR2 sequences are SGHNT and YYREEE (reference sequence). This CDR3 is built from 15 residues. The germline V and J ends were trimmed by 4 bases and 3 bases, with 16 bases remaining between them. The CDR3 nucleotides read TGTGCCAGCAGCCGGGGCAGGCCGCGGGAAGAGACCCAGTACTTC. Its protein product is CASSRGRPREETQYF. The full variable domain, rest sourced from reference TRBV5-4 and TRBJ2-5, is ETGVTQSPTHLIKTRGQQVTLRCSSQSGHNTVSWYQQALGQGPQFIFQYYREEENGRGNFPPRFSGLQFPNYSSELNVNALELDDSALYLCASSRGRPREETQYFGPGTRLLVL.

V usage is TRBV27 and J usage is TRBJ1-5; 7 nucleotides align to TRBD1. Germline V gives CDR1 MNHEY, CDR2 SMNVEV (reference sequence). With V trimmed by 7 bases and J by 5 bases, 8 bases remained unmatched. The CDR3 has 14 residues. The CDR3 nucleotides read TGTGCCAGCATTAAAACAGGGACAGATCAGCCCCAGCATTTT. This encodes CASIKTGTDQPQHF.

The chain recombines TRBV4-3 with TRBJ1-2, with D possibly TRBD1 on 6 matching bases. Trimming removed 0 bases at V and 10 bases at J, with 15 bases between. This CDR3 comprises 14 residues. The germline V gene encodes CDR1 LGHNA and CDR2 YSLEER. The CDR3 here is CASSQDRDIESYTF. As DNA, the CDR3 is TGCGCCAGCAGCCAAGATCGGGACATAGAATCCTACACCTTC.

The rearrangement joins TRBV3-1 (or the pseudogene TRBV3-2) to TRBJ2-1, with D hard to call. The germline V gene encodes CDR1 LGHDT and CDR2 YNNKEL (reference sequence). Trimming stripped 1 base from V and 6 bases from J, with 7 bases between. This CDR3 is built from 13 residues. In DNA form, the CDR3 reads TGTGCCAGCAGCCAAGTTCATGGCAATGAGCAGTTCTTC. Translation gives CASSQVHGNEQFF.

The chain carries TRBV6-5 and TRBJ1-5; D unresolved. V dropped 6 bases and J dropped 1 base, with 13 bases sitting between them. This CDR3 comprises 15 residues. Germline V CDR1 and CDR2: MNHEY, SVGAGI. In DNA, the CDR3 is TGTGCCAGCAGCCCAGGATGGGAAAGCAATCAGCCCCAGCATTTT. Protein sequence: CASSPGWESNQPQHF.

The rearrangement joins TRBV15 to TRBJ2-3; 9 nucleotides align to TRBD2. J gave up 4 bases and V 9 bases, and 8 bases lay outside the gene matches. Germline CDR1 is LNHNV and CDR2 is YYDKDF (reference sequence). The CDR3 covers 14 residues. As DNA, the CDR3 is TGTGCCACGAAACTAGCGGGCGGGCCAGATACGCAGTATTTT. This translates into CATKLAGGPDTQYF.

This clone was found once. This chain joins TRBV5-4 and TRBJ2-5; 9 nucleotides line up with TRBD2. The CDR3 totals 16 residues. Germline assignment: CDR1 SGHNT and CDR2 YYREEE (reference sequence). The J segment lost 5 bases and the V segment lost 1 base, leaving 9 bases of the junction unmatched. The DNA of the CDR3 is TGTGCCAGCAGCTTGCAGGGCGGGGGGGCTTTGGAGACCCAGTACTTC. This encodes CASSLQGGGALETQYF.

This chain uses TRBV6-5 with TRBJ2-1, with 11 bases matching TRBD2. The V and J ends lost 6 bases and 7 bases, in that order; junction bases with no gene match: 2. The CDR3 is 13 residues long. Per germline, CDR1 MNHEY and CDR2 SVGAGI. The CDR3, as DNA: TGTGCCAGCAGCACTAGCGGGGGAAATGAGCAGTTCTTC. Its translation: CASSTSGGNEQFF.

The V call is TRBV15, the J call TRBJ2-5, with D possibly TRBD1 on 6 matching bases. Germline V lookup: CDR1 LNHNV, CDR2 YYDKDF (reference sequence). The V gene lost 3 bases and the J gene lost 4 bases, with 15 bases spanning the gap. The CDR3 is 15 amino acids. CDR3 in DNA: TGTGCCACCAGCAGGGACCCAGGGGCGAGAGAGACCCAGTACTTC. This translates into CATSRDPGARETQYF.

The CDR3 DNA follows: TGTGCCAGCAGCTTGGGACTAGCGGGGGCCTTATACCAAGAGACCCAGTACTTC. Encoded protein: CASSLGLAGALYQETQYF. The chain joins TRBV5-8 to TRBJ2-5; TRBD2 aligns across 12 bases. Germline CDR1 SGHTS, CDR2 YDEGEE. This CDR3 has 18 amino acids. J lost 0 bases, V lost 0 bases, and 6 bases had no gene match.

This chain links TRBV19 with TRBJ1-5; D perhaps matches TRBD1 (5 bases). The CDR3 is 14 amino acids. V shed 4 bases and J shed 2 bases, with 9 bases lying between them. Germline V CDR1 and CDR2: LNHDA, SQIVND (reference sequence). CDR3 residues: CASSRGDGNQPQHF. DNA of the CDR3: TGTGCCAGTAGTAGGGGGGATGGCAATCAGCCCCAGCATTTT.

The chain employs TRBV2 and TRBJ1-5; TRBD1 aligns across 9 bases. The CDR3 covers 14 residues. CDR1 is SNHLY, CDR2 FYNNEI, per germline. Trimming removed 3 bases from V and 6 bases from J; junction bases left unmatched: 3. The CDR3 coding sequence is TGTGCCAGCAGTGAGGGACAGGGAACTCAGCCCCAGCATTTT. Its translation: CASSEGQGTQPQHF.

The count of this clone is one. V and J are TRBV2 and TRBJ1-1; D gene unclear. The germline V gene has CDR1 SNHLY and CDR2 FYNNEI. With 4 bases removed from V and 0 bases from J, the gap between germline ends came to 9 bases. This CDR3 comprises 14 residues. This chain's CDR3 is CASSVRPMNTEAFF. The CDR3 DNA reads TGTGCCAGCAGTGTTCGGCCTATGAACACTGAAGCTTTCTTT.

Many counts were recorded for this clone. V and J are TRBV7-6 and TRBJ1-1, with D possibly matching TRBD1 (5 bases). The CDR3 covers 15 residues. Germline assignment: CDR1 SGHVS and CDR2 FNYEAQ. V was clipped by 5 bases and J by 4 bases, with 17 bases between them. The CDR3 nucleotides read TGTGCCAGCAGCCCAAACCGAATCGACAGCACTGAAGCTTTCTTT. This encodes CASSPNRIDSTEAFF.

The chain combines TRBV14 with TRBJ1-2; TRBD1 agrees at 7 bases. Germline CDR1 SGHDN, CDR2 FVKESK. The CDR3 is 13 amino acids. The V and J ends lost 0 bases and 6 bases, in that order; junction bases with no gene match: 1. The CDR3 loop is CASSQETGHGYTF. The CDR3 region has the DNA TGTGCCAGCAGCCAAGAGACAGGGCATGGCTACACCTTC.

The sample holds a few counts of this clone. This chain uses TRBV10-1 with TRBJ2-7, with TRBD1 matching 9 bases. Per the germline V gene, CDR1 is WNHNN and CDR2 is SYGVQD (reference sequence). This CDR3 region has 13 residues. With V trimmed by 5 bases and J by 7 bases, 6 bases remained unmatched. CDR3 nucleotide sequence: TGCGCCAGCAGTACCTCCGGGACAGGGGAGCAGTACTTC. This codes for CASSTSGTGEQYF.

This clone was counted a few times. The chain recombines TRBV5-1 with TRBJ1-2; D possibly corresponds to TRBD1 (6 bases). There are 13 residues in the CDR3. Trimming left V 1 base short and J 6 bases short, with 10 bases between. In germline, CDR1 is SGHRS, CDR2 YFSETQ. The CDR3 is CASSLLGGDGYTF. In DNA form, the CDR3 reads TGCGCCAGCAGCTTGTTGGGGGGCGATGGCTACACCTTC.

The rearrangement uses TRBV7-5 and TRBJ1-5; the D call of TRBD1 is as the table states it, not checked on the DNA. TRBV7-5 has pseudogene status. The CDR3 runs to 15 residues. CDR3 protein: CARSLSGRGHQPQHF. The DNA for the CDR3 is TGTGCCAGAAGCTTAAGTGGCAGGGGGCATCAGCCCCAGCATTTT.

The chain joins TRBV10-3 to TRBJ2-1; 8 bases match TRBD1. Per germline, CDR1 ENHRY and CDR2 SYGVKD. Unmatched junction bases numbered 10, after V lost 6 bases and J lost 0 bases. This CDR3 contains 17 residues. In DNA, the CDR3 is TGTGCCATCAGCCGACAGGGGAATGACTTCTCCTACAATGAGCAGTTCTTC. Its protein product is CAISRQGNDFSYNEQFF.

The J gene is TRBJ2-2, the V gene TRBV9; 7 positions agree with TRBD2. There are 17 residues in the CDR3. Trimming cost V 0 bases and J 2 bases; bases outside gene matches: 7. Germline values: CDR1 SGDLS, CDR2 YYNGEE. CDR3 protein: CASSVGAGGSNTGELFF. In DNA, the CDR3 is TGTGCCAGCAGCGTAGGGGCCGGGGGGTCAAACACCGGGGAGCTGTTTTTT. Filled out from reference TRBV9 and TRBJ2-2, the complete variable domain reads DSGVTQTPKHLITATGQRVTLRCSPRSGDLSVYWYQQSLDQGLQFLIQYYNGEERAKGNILERFSAQQFPDLHSELNLSSLELGDSALYFCASSVGAGGSNTGELFFGEGSRLTVL.